This TCR beta chain was sequenced for a study of early T cells in non-severe SARS-CoV-2 infection. Overall study: Chains stayed unpaired after sequencing of bulk RNA from unsorted whole blood.

Findings and caveats of the study: Database matching using VDJdb favored anti-spike CD8 responses, with private and CD4 specificities left missing.

Many counts were recorded for this clonotype. Its cognate antigen is unknown. Tagging with unique molecular identifiers was applied to individual cDNA molecules. One entry per CDR3 protein, called by TCRdb with MiXCR from the 5' RACE reads. The table shows about 92,000 distinct CDR3 sequences, with 16% occurring only once. This CDR3 contains 14 residues. V was pared by 7 bases and J by 5 bases, with 18 bases between. Germline V gene lookup returns CDR1 MNHNY and CDR2 SVGAGI (reference sequence). The rearrangement joins TRBV6-6 to TRBJ2-7; tentative D call: TRBD1 (7 bases). The sequencing input was whole blood. The clonotype was recovered from an adult who was a healthcare worker with PCR-confirmed SARS-CoV-2 infection or an uninfected control (not recorded which). The CDR3 loop is CASTRGDSGDEQYF. The CDR3 DNA sequence: TGTGCCAGCACCAGGGGGGACAGCGGCGACGAGCAGTACTTC.